Listed below are T cell receptor beta chains from one sample, sequenced in a study of blood T cell repertoires in COVID-19. TCRdb's table, derived via immunoSEQ multiplex PCR, lists solely in-frame clones and lacks some. The sample has about 160,000 clones; around 82% are singletons. Sequencing was done on a sample of peripheral blood. These TCRs come from a woman aged 80 or older with active or convalescent COVID-19. The CDR3 runs from the conserved cysteine through the conserved F or W. A D gene is named only where the DNA matches it firmly. Rows give clone size only sometimes, using once, few, many, or a class for an expanded clone.

size	D	V	J	CDR3	DNA
.	TRBD1	TRBV18	TRBJ1-2	CASSSDRLYGYTF	TGTGCCAGCTCTTCGGACAGGCTCTATGGCTACACCTTC
.	TRBD2	TRBV6-6	TRBJ2-1	CASSYTRGLASNEQFF	TGTGCCAGCAGTTACACCCGGGGACTAGCGAGCAATGAGCAGTTCTTC
.	.	TRBV10-1	TRBJ1-1	CASRSLRQATNTEAFF	TGCGCCAGCAGATCCCTCCGACAGGCCACGAACACTGAAGCTTTCTTT
.	.	TRBV5-1	TRBJ1-1	CASSLAGGSAFF	TGCGCCAGCAGCTTGGCCGGGGGTAGCGCTTTCTTT
.	TRBD1	TRBV5-8	TRBJ1-5	CASSSRTGRDQPQHF	TGTGCCAGCAGCTCCAGGACAGGTCGAGATCAGCCCCAGCATTTT
.	TRBD1	TRBV30	TRBJ1-2	CACATRTGGARAAGYTF	TGTGCCTGCGCAACCCGGACAGGGGGCGCAAGAGCGGCTGGCTACACCTTC
.	.	TRBV2	TRBJ2-1	CASSVTEAGNEQFF	TGTGCCAGCAGCGTCACGGAAGCCGGGAATGAGCAGTTCTTC
.	.	TRBV27	TRBJ2-3	CASSLTGTSTDTQYF	TGTGCCAGCAGTTTAACAGGCACTAGCACAGATACGCAGTATTTT
.	.	TRBV11-3	TRBJ2-1	CASSLFPSYEQFF	TGTGCCAGCAGCTTGTTCCCCTCCTATGAGCAGTTCTTC
few	.	TRBV10-3	TRBJ1-1	CAISADRPNEAFF	TGTGCCATCAGTGCAGACAGGCCGAATGAAGCTTTCTTT
.	.	TRBV3-1/TRBV3-2	TRBJ2-3	CASSNLGFGGSTDTQYF	TGTGCCAGCAGCAATCTCGGTTTTGGCGGGAGCACAGATACGCAGTATTTT
.	TRBD1	TRBV5-1	TRBJ1-3	CASSPDQGANTIYF	TGCGCCAGCAGCCCGGATCAGGGGGCGAACACCATATATTTT
.	TRBD1	TRBV28	TRBJ1-3	CASSRLTGLGNTIYF	TGTGCCAGCAGCAGATTGACAGGGCTAGGAAACACCATATATTTT
few	.	TRBV25-1	TRBJ1-4	CASSDSGRSNEKLFF	TGTGCCAGCAGTGACTCCGGCAGGTCGAATGAAAAACTGTTTTTT
.	TRBD2	TRBV30	TRBJ2-1	CAWTISRGGLAGYNEQFF	TGTGCCTGGACCATAAGCCGCGGGGGACTAGCGGGGTACAATGAGCAGTTCTTC
.	.	TRBV27	TRBJ2-1	CASSLRNAGYYNEQFF	TGTGCCAGCAGTTTACGGAACGCAGGTTATTACAATGAGCAGTTCTTC
few	TRBD1	TRBV5-1	TRBJ1-5	CASSLGSGTGSGQPQHF	TGCGCCAGCAGCTTGGGTTCCGGGACAGGGAGCGGTCAGCCCCAGCATTTT
.	.	TRBV18	TRBJ2-2	CASSPRDQGAPGELFF	TGTGCCAGCTCACCACGCGACCAGGGCGCCCCCGGGGAGCTGTTTTTT
.	TRBD1	TRBV10-1	TRBJ2-5	CASSRDRGETQYF	TGCGCCAGCAGTAGGGACAGGGGAGAGACCCAGTACTTC
.	TRBD1	TRBV6-5	TRBJ1-5	CASSVGQGRGQPQHF	TGTGCCAGCAGCGTTGGACAGGGACGGGGTCAGCCCCAGCATTTT
.	.	TRBV9	TRBJ1-1	CASSVSSVNTEAFF	TGTGCCAGCAGCGTATCGTCAGTCAACACTGAAGCTTTCTTT
once	.	TRBV19	TRBJ1-2	CASSIGGTNYGYTF	TGTGCCAGTAGTATTGGCGGAACTAACTATGGCTACACCTTC
.	TRBD1	TRBV6-4	TRBJ1-1	CASSDRGRGAEAFF	TGTGCCAGCAGTGATCGCGGCAGGGGGGCTGAAGCTTTCTTT
.	TRBD1	TRBV29-1	TRBJ1-1	CSVEGLGQGITEAFF	TGCAGCGTTGAAGGGCTTGGACAGGGAATCACTGAAGCTTTCTTT
.	.	TRBV6-5	TRBJ2-7	CASRGTYQYYEQYF	TGTGCCAGCAGGGGGACATACCAATACTACGAGCAGTACTTC
.	.	TRBV15	TRBJ2-3	CATSRDAGLTDTQYF	TGTGCCACCAGCAGAGATGCGGGGCTCACAGATACGCAGTATTTT
.	.	TRBV7-2	TRBJ2-2	CASSRGGLGNTGELFF	TGTGCCAGCAGCCGTGGAGGGCTAGGGAACACCGGGGAGCTGTTTTTT
.	.	TRBV7-8	TRBJ1-3	CASSLGQGGNTIYF	TGTGCCAGCAGCTTAGGGCAGGGGGGAAACACCATATATTTT
.	TRBD2	TRBV9	TRBJ2-1	CASSVEVAGGIEQFF	TGTGCCAGCAGCGTTGAGGTAGCGGGAGGGATTGAGCAGTTCTTC
.	.	TRBV10-3	TRBJ2-5	CAISEGGEAQETQYF	TGTGCCATCAGCGAAGGGGGGGAGGCCCAAGAGACCCAGTACTTC
.	.	TRBV2	TRBJ1-5	CASSDRQGLGQPQHF	TGTGCCAGCAGTGATCGCCAGGGTTTGGGTCAGCCCCAGCATTTT
.	TRBD1	TRBV5-1	TRBJ2-3	CASSLTGGSFDTQYF	TGCGCCAGCAGCCTTACAGGGGGATCCTTTGATACGCAGTATTTT
.	TRBD1	TRBV12-3/TRBV12-4	TRBJ2-3	CASSTTGDTQYF	TGTGCCAGCAGTACGACAGGGGATACGCAGTATTTT
.	.	TRBV5-1	TRBJ2-2	CASSLTGTGELFF	TGCGCCAGCAGCCTGACGGGGACCGGGGAGCTGTTTTTT
.	TRBD1	TRBV7-6	TRBJ1-5	CASSVGTGGNQPQHF	TGTGCCAGCAGCGTAGGGACAGGAGGCAATCAGCCCCAGCATTTT
few	TRBD1	TRBV7-3	TRBJ2-2	CASSLPGQGLTGELFF	TGTGCCAGCAGCTTACCGGGACAGGGGCTGACCGGGGAGCTGTTTTTT